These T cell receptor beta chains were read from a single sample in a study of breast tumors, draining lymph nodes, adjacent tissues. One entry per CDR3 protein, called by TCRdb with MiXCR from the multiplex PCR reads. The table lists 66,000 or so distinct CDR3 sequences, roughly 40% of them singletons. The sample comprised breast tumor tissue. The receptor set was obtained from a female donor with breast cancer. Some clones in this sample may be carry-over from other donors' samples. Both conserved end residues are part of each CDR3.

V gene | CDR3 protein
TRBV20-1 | CSATYFVTGGYEQYF
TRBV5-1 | CASSRLTNYDLYQETQYF
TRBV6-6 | CAIRPSGGDEQFF
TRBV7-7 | CASSLNPGSNEKLFF
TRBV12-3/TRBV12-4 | CASSWGDSPYNEQFF
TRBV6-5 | CASSYSIGFMTGDGYTF
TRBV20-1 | CSARGHRGVTDTQYF
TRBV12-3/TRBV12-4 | CASSSGAYEQYF
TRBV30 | CARSEGTGEEAQYF
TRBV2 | CASSGGQTYNEQFF
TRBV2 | CASTVLANTGELLF
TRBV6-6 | CASSYTGTGGEKLFF